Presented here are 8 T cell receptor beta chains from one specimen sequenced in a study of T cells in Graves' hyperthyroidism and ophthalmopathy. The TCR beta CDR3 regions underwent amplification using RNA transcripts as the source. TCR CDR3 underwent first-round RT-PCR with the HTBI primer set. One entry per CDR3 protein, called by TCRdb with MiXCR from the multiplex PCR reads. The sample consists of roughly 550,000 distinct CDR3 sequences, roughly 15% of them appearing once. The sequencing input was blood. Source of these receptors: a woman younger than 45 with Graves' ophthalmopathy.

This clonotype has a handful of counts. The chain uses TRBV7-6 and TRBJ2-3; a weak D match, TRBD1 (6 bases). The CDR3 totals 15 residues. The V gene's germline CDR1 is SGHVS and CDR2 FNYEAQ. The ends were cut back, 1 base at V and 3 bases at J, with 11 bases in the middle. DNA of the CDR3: TGTGCCAGCAGCTTAGTGGGGGCTCTGACAGATACGCAGTATTTT. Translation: CASSLVGALTDTQYF.

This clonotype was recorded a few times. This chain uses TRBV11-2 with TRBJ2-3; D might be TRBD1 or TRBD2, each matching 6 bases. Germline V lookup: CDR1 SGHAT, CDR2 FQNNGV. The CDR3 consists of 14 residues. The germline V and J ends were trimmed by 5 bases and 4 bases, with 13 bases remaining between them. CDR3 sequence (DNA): TGTGCCAGCAGCCCGGGTGGGGGGCCAGATACGCAGTATTTT. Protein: CASSPGGGPDTQYF.

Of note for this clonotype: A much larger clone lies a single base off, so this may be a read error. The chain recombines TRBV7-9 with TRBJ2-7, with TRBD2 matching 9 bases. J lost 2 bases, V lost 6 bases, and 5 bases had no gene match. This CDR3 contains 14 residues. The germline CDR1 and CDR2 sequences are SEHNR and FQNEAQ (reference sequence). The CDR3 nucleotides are TGTGCCAGCAGGCCACTAGCGGGCACCTACGAGCAGTACGTC. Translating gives CASRPLAGTYEQYV.

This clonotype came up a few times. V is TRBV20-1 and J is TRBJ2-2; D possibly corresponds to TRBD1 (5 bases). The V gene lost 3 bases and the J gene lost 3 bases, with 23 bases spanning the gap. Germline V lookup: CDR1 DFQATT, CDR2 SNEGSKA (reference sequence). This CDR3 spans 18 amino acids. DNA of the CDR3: TGCAGTGCTAGGGAGACAGTGAGTCAAAGGGCATACACCGGGGAGCTGTTTTTT. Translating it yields CSARETVSQRAYTGELFF.

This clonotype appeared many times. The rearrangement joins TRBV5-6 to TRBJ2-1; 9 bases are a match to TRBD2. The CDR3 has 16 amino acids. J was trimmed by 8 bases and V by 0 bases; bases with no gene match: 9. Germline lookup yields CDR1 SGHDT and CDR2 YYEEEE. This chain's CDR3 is CASSLGVAGVRDEQFF. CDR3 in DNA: TGTGCCAGCAGCTTGGGGGTAGCGGGAGTGAGGGATGAGCAGTTCTTC.

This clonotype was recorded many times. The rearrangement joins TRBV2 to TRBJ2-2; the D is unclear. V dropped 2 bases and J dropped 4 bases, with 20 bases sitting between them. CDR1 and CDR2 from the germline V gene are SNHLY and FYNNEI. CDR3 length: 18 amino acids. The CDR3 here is CASSEIRVIDIRTGELFF. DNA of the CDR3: TGTGCCAGCAGTGAAATTAGGGTTATAGATATTCGCACCGGGGAGCTGTTTTTT.

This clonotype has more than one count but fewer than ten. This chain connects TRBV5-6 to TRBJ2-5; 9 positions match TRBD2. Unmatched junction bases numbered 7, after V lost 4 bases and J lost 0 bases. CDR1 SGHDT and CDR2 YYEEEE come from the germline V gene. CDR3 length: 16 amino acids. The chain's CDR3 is CASSPVAGVDQETQYF. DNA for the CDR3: TGTGCCAGCAGCCCAGTAGCGGGAGTGGACCAAGAGACCCAGTACTTC.

The CDR3 region is CASSLRGLADTGELFF. CDR3 DNA: TGTGCCAGCAGCCTCCGAGGACTAGCGGACACCGGGGAGCTGTTTTTT. This chain links TRBV11-3 with TRBJ2-2; TRBD2 aligns across 10 bases. The germline gives CDR1 SGHNT, CDR2 YENEEA. Trimming removed 5 bases from V and 3 bases from J; junction bases left unmatched: 6. The CDR3 contains 16 residues. Using reference TRBV11-3 and TRBJ2-2 for the parts outside the CDR3, the full variable domain is EAGVVQSPRYKIIEKKQPVAFWCNPISGHNTLYWYLQNLGQGPELLIRYENEEAVDDSQLPKDRFSAERLKGVDSTLKIQPAELGDSAVYLCASSLRGLADTGELFFGEGSRLTVL.